This TCR beta chain was observed in a study of blood T cell repertoires in COVID-19. Study details: There were acute and convalescent COVID-19 samples, and they came from the United States, Italy and Spain. Sample material is recorded as cDNA or gDNA derived from T cells, B-cell-depleted T cells, or PBMCs.

Under the authors' procedure: The assay estimated nucleated cells by amplifying reference gene primers. This table comes from immunoSEQ multiplex PCR, and its TCRdb copy is limited to in-frame clones, with some not included. V and J calls and clone size are given by that table; D and trimming were obtained from the DNA. The table has around 13,000 clones, less than 95% seen once. Germline values: CDR1 LGHNT, CDR2 FRNRAP. The CDR3 loop spans 15 amino acids. V shed 6 bases and J shed 1 base, with 16 bases lying between them. The source material was peripheral blood. The chain combines TRBV12-5 with TRBJ2-7; possible D gene TRBD1, 5 bases. The sequence was collected from a human donor in a cohort sampled during active COVID-19. For the CDR3, the DNA is TGTGCTAGTGGCCTTGTACCGGACAAGTCCTACGAGCAGTACTTC. Translation: CASGLVPDKSYEQYF.